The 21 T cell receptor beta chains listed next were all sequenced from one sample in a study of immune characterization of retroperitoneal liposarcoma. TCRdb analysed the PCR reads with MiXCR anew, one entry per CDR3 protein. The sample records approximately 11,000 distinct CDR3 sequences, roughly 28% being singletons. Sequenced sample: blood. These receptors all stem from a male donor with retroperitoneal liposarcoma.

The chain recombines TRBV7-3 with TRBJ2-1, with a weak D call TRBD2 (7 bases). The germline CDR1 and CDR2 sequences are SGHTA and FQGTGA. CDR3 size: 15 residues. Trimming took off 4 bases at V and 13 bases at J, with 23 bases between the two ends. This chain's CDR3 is CASSYEGGPRETQFF. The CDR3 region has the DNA TGTGCCAGCAGCTACGAGGGGGGGCCGAGAGAGACCCAGTTCTTC. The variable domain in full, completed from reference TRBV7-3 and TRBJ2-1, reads GAGVSQTPSNKVTEKGKYVELRCDPISGHTALYWYRQSLGQGPEFLIYFQGTGAADDSGLPNDRFFAVRPEGSVSTLKIQRTERGDSAVYLCASSYEGGPRETQFFGPGTRLTVL.

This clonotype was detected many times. The CDR3 sequence: CASGSNYRGGEQFF. In nucleotides, the CDR3 is TGTGCTAGTGGTTCGAACTACAGGGGCGGTGAGCAGTTCTTC. The chain joins TRBV12-5 to TRBJ2-1; 7 nucleotides agree with TRBD1. The CDR3 length is 14 residues. The trim removed 4 bases at V and 9 bases at J, leaving 9 bases unmatched. Per the germline V gene, CDR1 is LGHNT and CDR2 is FRNRAP. The full variable domain, its missing parts supplied by reference TRBV12-5 and TRBJ2-1, is DARVTQTPRHKVTEMGQEVTMRCQPILGHNTVFWYRQTMMQGLELLAYFRNRAPLDDSGMPKDRFSAEMPDATLATLKIQPSEPRDSAVYFCASGSNYRGGEQFFGPGTRLTVL.

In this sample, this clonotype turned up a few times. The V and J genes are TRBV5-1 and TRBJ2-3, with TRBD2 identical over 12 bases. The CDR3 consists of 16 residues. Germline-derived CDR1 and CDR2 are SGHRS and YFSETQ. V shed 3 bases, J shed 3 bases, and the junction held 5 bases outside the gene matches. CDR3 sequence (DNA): TGCGCCAGCAGCTCTCTAGCGGGGGGGCCGACAGATACGCAGTATTTT. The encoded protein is CASSSLAGGPTDTQYF.

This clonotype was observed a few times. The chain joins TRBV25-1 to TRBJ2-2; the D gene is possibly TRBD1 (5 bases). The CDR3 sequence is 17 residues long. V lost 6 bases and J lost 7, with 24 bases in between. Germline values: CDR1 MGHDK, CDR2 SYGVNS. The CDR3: CASRSRKDRTLRGELFF. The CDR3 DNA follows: TGTGCCAGCAGATCTCGCAAAGACAGAACCCTACGCGGGGAGCTGTTTTTT.

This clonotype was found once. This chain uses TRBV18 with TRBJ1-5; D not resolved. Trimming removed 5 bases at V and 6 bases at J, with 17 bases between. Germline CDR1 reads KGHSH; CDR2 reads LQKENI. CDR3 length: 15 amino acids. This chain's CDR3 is CASSAGSGGSQPQHF. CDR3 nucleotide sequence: TGTGCCAGCTCAGCTGGGAGCGGCGGGAGTCAGCCCCAGCATTTT.

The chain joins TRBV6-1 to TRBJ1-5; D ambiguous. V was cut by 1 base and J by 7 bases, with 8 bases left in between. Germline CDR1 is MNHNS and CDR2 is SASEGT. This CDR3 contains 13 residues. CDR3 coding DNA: TGTGCCAGCAGTGAAGGAGAAACGCAGCCCCAGCATTTT. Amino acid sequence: CASSEGETQPQHF.

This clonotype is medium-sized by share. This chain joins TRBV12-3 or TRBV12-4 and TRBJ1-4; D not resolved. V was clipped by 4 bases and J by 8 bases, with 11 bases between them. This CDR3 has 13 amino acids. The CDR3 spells CASSSGQDEKLFF. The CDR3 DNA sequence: TGTGCCAGCAGTTCCGGGCAGGACGAAAAACTGTTTTTT.

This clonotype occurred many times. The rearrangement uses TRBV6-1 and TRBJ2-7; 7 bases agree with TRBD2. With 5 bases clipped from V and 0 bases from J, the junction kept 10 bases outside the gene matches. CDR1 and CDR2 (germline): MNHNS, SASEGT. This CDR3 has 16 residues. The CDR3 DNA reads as TGTGCCAGCAGTCCCAACCGGGGGGTGAGCTCCTACGAGCAGTACGTC. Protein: CASSPNRGVSSYEQYV.

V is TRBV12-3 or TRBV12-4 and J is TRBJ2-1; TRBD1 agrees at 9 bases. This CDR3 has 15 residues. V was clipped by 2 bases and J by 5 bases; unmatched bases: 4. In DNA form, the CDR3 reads TGTGCCAGCAGTTTAAGACAGGGGGGCAACAATGAGCAGTTCTTC. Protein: CASSLRQGGNNEQFF.

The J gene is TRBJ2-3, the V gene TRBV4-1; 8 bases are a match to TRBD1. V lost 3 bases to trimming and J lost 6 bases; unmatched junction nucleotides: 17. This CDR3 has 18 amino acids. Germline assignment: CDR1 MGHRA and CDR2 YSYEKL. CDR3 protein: CASSQQWSGQGRKDTQYF. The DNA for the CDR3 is TGCGCCAGCAGCCAGCAATGGTCAGGACAGGGAAGGAAGGATACGCAGTATTTT.

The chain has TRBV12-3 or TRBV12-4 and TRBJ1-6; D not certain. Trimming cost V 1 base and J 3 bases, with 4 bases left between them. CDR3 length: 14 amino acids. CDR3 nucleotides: TGTGCCAGCAGTTTAGGGGGCTATAATTCACCCCTCCACTTT. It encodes CASSLGGYNSPLHF.

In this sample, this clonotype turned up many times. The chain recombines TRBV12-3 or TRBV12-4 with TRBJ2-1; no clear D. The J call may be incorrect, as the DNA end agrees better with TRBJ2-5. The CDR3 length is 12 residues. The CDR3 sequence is CASSLTGETQYF. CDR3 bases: TGTGCCAGCAGTTTAACTGGGGAGACCCAGTACTTC.

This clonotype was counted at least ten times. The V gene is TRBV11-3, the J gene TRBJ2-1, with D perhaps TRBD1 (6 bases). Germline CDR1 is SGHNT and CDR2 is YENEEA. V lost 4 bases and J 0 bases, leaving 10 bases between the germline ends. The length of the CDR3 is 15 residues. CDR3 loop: CASSSPGDSYNEQFF. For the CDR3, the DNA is TGTGCCAGCAGCTCTCCAGGGGACTCCTACAATGAGCAGTTCTTC. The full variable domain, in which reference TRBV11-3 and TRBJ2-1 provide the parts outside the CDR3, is EAGVVQSPRYKIIEKKQPVAFWCNPISGHNTLYWYLQNLGQGPELLIRYENEEAVDDSQLPKDRFSAERLKGVDSTLKIQPAELGDSAVYLCASSSPGDSYNEQFFGPGTRLTVL.

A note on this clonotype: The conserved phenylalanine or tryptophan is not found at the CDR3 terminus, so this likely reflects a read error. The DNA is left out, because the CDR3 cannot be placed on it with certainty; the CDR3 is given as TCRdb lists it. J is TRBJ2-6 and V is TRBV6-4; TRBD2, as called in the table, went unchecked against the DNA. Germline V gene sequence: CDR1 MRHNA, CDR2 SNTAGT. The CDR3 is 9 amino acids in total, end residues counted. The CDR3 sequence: CASSDNGAS.

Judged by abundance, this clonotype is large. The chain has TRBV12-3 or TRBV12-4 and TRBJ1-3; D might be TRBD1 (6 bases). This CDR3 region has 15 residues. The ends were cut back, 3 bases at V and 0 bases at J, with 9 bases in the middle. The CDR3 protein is CASSLGALSGNTIYF. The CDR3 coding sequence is TGTGCCAGCAGTTTGGGGGCCCTCTCTGGAAACACCATATATTTT.

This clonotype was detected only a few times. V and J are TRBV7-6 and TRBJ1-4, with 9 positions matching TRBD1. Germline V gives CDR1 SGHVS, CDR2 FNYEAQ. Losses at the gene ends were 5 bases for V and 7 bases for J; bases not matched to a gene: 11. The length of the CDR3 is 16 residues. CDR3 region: CASSLRPDRGGEKLFF. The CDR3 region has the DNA TGTGCCAGCAGCCTAAGGCCCGACAGGGGGGGTGAAAAACTGTTTTTT.

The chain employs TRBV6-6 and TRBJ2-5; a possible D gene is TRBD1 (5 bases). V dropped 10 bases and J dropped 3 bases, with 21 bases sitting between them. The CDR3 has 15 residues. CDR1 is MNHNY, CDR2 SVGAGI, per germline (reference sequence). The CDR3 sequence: CATLSRAAGKETQYF. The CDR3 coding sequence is TGTGCCACCCTGAGTCGGGCGGCAGGGAAAGAGACCCAGTACTTC.

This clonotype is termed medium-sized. The CDR3 protein is CASSGRLAGAYEQFF. The CDR3 DNA follows: TGTGCCAGCAGTGGTCGACTAGCGGGGGCCTACGAGCAGTTCTTC. The chain employs TRBV6-1 and TRBJ2-1, with 12 bases that match TRBD2. Germline loops: CDR1 MNHNS, CDR2 SASEGT. The junction had 8 bases not matched to a gene; V was cut back by 4 bases and J by 10 bases. The length of the CDR3 is 15 residues.

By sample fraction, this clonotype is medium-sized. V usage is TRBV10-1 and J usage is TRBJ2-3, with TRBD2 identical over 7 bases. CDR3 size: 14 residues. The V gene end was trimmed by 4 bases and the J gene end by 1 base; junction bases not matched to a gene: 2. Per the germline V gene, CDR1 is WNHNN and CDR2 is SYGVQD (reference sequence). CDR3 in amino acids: CASSVTSGTDTQYF. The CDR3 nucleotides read TGCGCCAGCAGTGTTACTAGCGGCACAGATACGCAGTATTTT.

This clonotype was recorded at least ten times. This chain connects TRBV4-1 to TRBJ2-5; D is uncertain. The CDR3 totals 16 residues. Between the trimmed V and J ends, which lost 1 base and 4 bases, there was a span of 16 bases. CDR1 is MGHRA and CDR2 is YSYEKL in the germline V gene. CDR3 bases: TGCGCCAGCAGCCAAGCTAGACGCGGCTGGGGAGAGACCCAGTACTTC. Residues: CASSQARRGWGETQYF.

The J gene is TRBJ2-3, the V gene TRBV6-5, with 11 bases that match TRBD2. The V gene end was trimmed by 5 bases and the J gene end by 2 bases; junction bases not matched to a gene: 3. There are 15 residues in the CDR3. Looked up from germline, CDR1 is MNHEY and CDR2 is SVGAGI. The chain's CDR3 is CASSTLAGDTDTQYF. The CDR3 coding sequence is TGTGCCAGCAGTACACTAGCGGGGGACACAGATACGCAGTATTTT.